The 30 T cell receptor beta chains below come from one sample, sequenced in a study of blood T cell repertoires in COVID-19. Generated by immunoSEQ multiplex PCR, the TCRdb table keeps only in-frame clones and is missing some. The sample has roughly 150,000 clones, around 84% seen once. Material: peripheral blood. Receptors were obtained from a woman aged 50 to 65 with acute or convalescent COVID-19.

As DNA, the CDR3 is TGTGCCAGTAGTATTGGACAGGGGTGGTCCGATGGGACCCAGTACTTC. This translates into CASSIGQGWSDGTQYF. The V call is TRBV19, the J call TRBJ2-5; TRBD1 matches 9 bases. The CDR3 runs to 16 residues. Germline V gene data show CDR1 as LNHDA and CDR2 as SQIVND (reference sequence). Unmatched junction bases numbered 12, after V lost 3 bases and J lost 7 bases.

This chain connects TRBV28 to TRBJ2-7; perhaps TRBD2 as D (6 bases). Trimming pared 5 bases from V and 9 bases from J, leaving 17 bases between. CDR3 length: 13 amino acids. Germline loops: CDR1 MDHEN, CDR2 SYDVKM. Here the CDR3 DNA reads TGTGCCAGCAGTCCTAGACCGGCCGGGGGGCAGTACTTC. Its translation: CASSPRPAGGQYF.

The rearrangement links TRBV19 to TRBJ1-5, with 7 bases aligning to TRBD1. Germline CDR1 reads LNHDA; CDR2 reads SQIVND (reference sequence). With 7 bases clipped from V and 5 bases from J, the junction kept 14 bases outside the gene matches. The CDR3 is 16 residues long. The CDR3 loop is CASTTRIDREYQPQHF. As DNA, the CDR3 is TGTGCCAGTACCACAAGAATAGACAGGGAGTATCAGCCCCAGCATTTT.

The chain carries TRBV7-8 and TRBJ2-1; 8 bases fit TRBD2. The germline CDR1 and CDR2 sequences are SGHVS and FQNEAQ. The CDR3 length is 15 residues. After removal of 4 bases from V and 6 bases from J, the junction contained 8 bases not matched to a gene. This CDR3 reads CASSSAGDPGNEQFF. CDR3 in DNA: TGTGCCAGCAGCTCAGCGGGAGACCCAGGCAATGAGCAGTTCTTC.

This clone was seen only a few times. The chain has TRBV30 and TRBJ1-2, with D possibly being TRBD1 (6 bases). V gave up 5 bases and J gave up 2 bases, with 15 bases separating them. This CDR3 has 14 residues. The germline V gene encodes CDR1 GTSNPN and CDR2 SVGIG (reference sequence). CDR3 amino acids: CAWGGDTRNYGYTF. The CDR3 bases are TGTGCCTGGGGGGGGGACACCCGCAACTATGGCTACACCTTC.

V and J are TRBV6-4 and TRBJ2-3; D ambiguous. With 3 bases removed from V and 5 bases from J, the gap between germline ends came to 9 bases. The CDR3 covers 13 residues. Germline V gene data show CDR1 as MRHNA and CDR2 as SNTAGT. CDR3 DNA: TGTGCCAGCAGTGAAAGTGGCGGAGATACGCAGTATTTT. Translated, it gives CASSESGGDTQYF.

The chain employs TRBV10-2 and TRBJ2-5; possibly TRBD2 for D (5 bases). Trimming stripped 3 bases from V and 5 bases from J, with 13 bases between. The CDR3 is 14 amino acids. CDR1 and CDR2 (germline): WSHSY, SAAADI. CDR3 region: CASSDFGVGETQYF. In DNA, the CDR3 is TGCGCCAGCAGTGATTTCGGGGTCGGGGAGACCCAGTACTTC.

The chain couples TRBV3-1 (or the pseudogene TRBV3-2) to TRBJ2-7, with D possibly matching TRBD2 (5 bases). Trimming removed 7 bases at V and 3 bases at J, with 19 bases between. The CDR3 length is 15 residues. CDR1 is LGHDT and CDR2 is YNNKEL in the germline V gene (reference sequence). For the CDR3, the DNA is TGTGCCAGCAACCCCGGACTTTCCTATATCTACGAGCAGTACTTC. Translation gives CASNPGLSYIYEQYF.

The J gene is TRBJ2-1, the V gene TRBV10-2; TRBD2 matches at 8 bases. Looked up from germline, CDR1 is WSHSY and CDR2 is SAAADI. The V and J ends lost 6 bases and 4 bases, in that order; junction bases with no gene match: 11. The CDR3 totals 16 residues. The CDR3 region is CASSHWSGGSYNEQFF. The CDR3 DNA sequence: TGCGCCAGCAGCCACTGGAGCGGGGGCTCTTACAATGAGCAGTTCTTC.

The CDR3 DNA reads as TGTGCCAGTAGTATATTCGGGACAGGGGATGATGGCTACACCTTC. Amino acid sequence: CASSIFGTGDDGYTF. This chain links TRBV19 with TRBJ1-2; 10 positions match TRBD1. After removal of 2 bases from V and 6 bases from J, the junction contained 6 bases not matched to a gene. Germline V CDR1 and CDR2: LNHDA, SQIVND (reference sequence). This CDR3 is 15 amino acids long.

The chain is built from TRBV7-2 and TRBJ2-1, with 7 bases fitting TRBD2. This CDR3 spans 15 amino acids. With V trimmed by 7 bases and J by 2 bases, 8 bases remained unmatched. Looked up from germline, CDR1 is SGHTA and CDR2 is FQGNSA. CDR3 sequence reads: CASTFGGGAYNEQFF. The CDR3 nucleotides read TGTGCCAGCACCTTCGGTGGGGGGGCCTACAATGAGCAGTTCTTC. Complete variable domain (other parts from reference TRBV7-2 and TRBJ2-1): GAGVSQSPSNKVTEKGKDVELRCDPISGHTALYWYRQSLGQGLEFLIYFQGNSAPDKSGLPSDRFSAERTGGSVSTLTIQRTQQEDSAVYLCASTFGGGAYNEQFFGPGTRLTVL.

The chain combines TRBV10-3 with TRBJ1-4; D possibly corresponds to TRBD1 (6 bases). CDR1 ENHRY and CDR2 SYGVKD come from the germline V gene. Trimming took 8 bases from V and 0 from J, leaving 10 bases between them. This CDR3 region has 14 residues. CDR3 residues: CAIREGATNEKLFF. The CDR3 region has the DNA TGTGCCATCCGCGAGGGGGCAACTAATGAAAAACTGTTTTTT.

As concerns this clone: Other DNA sequences in the same sample also yield this CDR3. The rearrangement links TRBV18 to TRBJ1-1, with TRBD1 matching 9 bases. The CDR3 extends over 16 amino acids. V was pared by 3 bases and J by 5 bases, with 10 bases of the junction left unmatched. Germline V gene sequence: CDR1 KGHSH, CDR2 LQKENI. CDR3 sequence reads: CASSPPGQGRGTEAFF. Written as DNA, the CDR3 is TGTGCCAGCTCACCTCCGGGACAGGGACGGGGTACTGAAGCTTTCTTT.

The chain carries TRBV2 and TRBJ1-4, with unresolved D. Germline V gene sequence: CDR1 SNHLY, CDR2 FYNNEI. V shed 7 bases and J shed 2 bases, with 11 bases lying between them. This CDR3 has 14 residues. CDR3 region: CASKIEATNEKLFF. The CDR3 region has the DNA TGTGCCAGCAAAATCGAGGCGACTAATGAAAAACTGTTTTTT.

V usage is TRBV15 and J usage is TRBJ2-7; possible D gene TRBD2, 7 bases. The germline V gene has CDR1 LNHNV and CDR2 YYDKDF (reference sequence). This CDR3 has 17 residues. V gave up 0 bases and J gave up 4 bases, with 19 bases separating them. The CDR3 bases are TGTGCCACCAGCAGAGACACCAGAGGGGGGGCCGGGTACGAGCAGTACTTC. Protein: CATSRDTRGGAGYEQYF.

The V and J genes are TRBV7-9 and TRBJ1-6, with unresolved D. Germline V gives CDR1 SEHNR, CDR2 FQNEAQ (reference sequence). This CDR3 comprises 14 residues. With 6 bases removed from V and 5 bases from J, the gap between germline ends came to 11 bases. Written as DNA, the CDR3 is TGTGCCAGCAGGACTACAGACAATAATTCACCCCTCCACTTT. Its translation is CASRTTDNNSPLHF.

The CDR3 bases are TGTGCCAGCAGTGGGTTTAGCGGGAGGCACACCGGGGAGCTGTTTTTT. Its protein is CASSGFSGRHTGELFF. The chain carries TRBV6-1 and TRBJ2-2; 10 positions agree with TRBD2. The CDR3 spans 16 residues. The V gene's germline CDR1 is MNHNS and CDR2 SASEGT. The V and J ends lost 4 bases and 3 bases, in that order; junction bases with no gene match: 5.

The rearrangement uses TRBV5-5 and TRBJ2-7; 12 bases fit TRBD2. With V trimmed by 4 bases and J by 2 bases, 4 bases remained unmatched. This CDR3 spans 15 amino acids. Germline V gene lookup returns CDR1 SGHKS and CDR2 YYEKEE (reference sequence). The CDR3 coding sequence is TGTGCCAGCAGCCGGACTAGCGGGGATACCTACGAGCAGTACTTC. Protein product: CASSRTSGDTYEQYF. Supplemented by reference TRBV5-5 and TRBJ2-7, the full variable domain reads DAGVTQSPTHLIKTRGQQVTLRCSPISGHKSVSWYQQVLGQGPQFIFQYYEKEERGRGNFPDRFSARQFPNYSSELNVNALLLGDSALYLCASSRTSGDTYEQYFGPGTRLTVT.

The chain recombines TRBV4-2 with TRBJ2-7; perhaps TRBD2 as D (12 bases). The CDR3 consists of 22 residues. Germline loops: CDR1 LGHNA, CDR2 YNFKEQ. The V end was cut by 4 bases, the J end by 7 bases, with 41 bases between. CDR3 in DNA: TGTGCCAGCAGCCTCCGGACAGGGGGCGATAAGACTAGCGGGAGCAGGGCGGGGGAGCAGTACTTC. Translating it yields CASSLRTGGDKTSGSRAGEQYF.

This rearrangement joins TRBV7-3 to TRBJ2-3, with D maybe TRBD1 (5 bases). The germline V gene encodes CDR1 SGHTA and CDR2 FQGTGA. V lost 5 bases and J lost 3, with 12 bases in between. The CDR3 is 14 amino acids. The CDR3 here is CASSKAPGTDTQYF. CDR3 sequence (DNA): TGTGCCAGCAGCAAGGCCCCAGGGACAGATACGCAGTATTTT. The full variable domain, its missing parts supplied by reference TRBV7-3 and TRBJ2-3, is GAGVSQTPSNKVTEKGKYVELRCDPISGHTALYWYRQSLGQGPEFLIYFQGTGAADDSGLPNDRFFAVRPEGSVSTLKIQRTERGDSAVYLCASSKAPGTDTQYFGPGTRLTVL.

The V and J genes are TRBV3-1 (or the pseudogene TRBV3-2) and TRBJ1-2; tentative D call: TRBD1 (5 bases). The germline V gene has CDR1 LGHDT and CDR2 YNNKEL (reference sequence). V lost 0 bases and J 4 bases, leaving 15 bases between the germline ends. The CDR3 is 16 residues long. Written as DNA, the CDR3 is TGTGCCAGCAGCCAAGATGGGGCCAACAGACCCTATGGCTACACCTTC. Protein sequence: CASSQDGANRPYGYTF.

The rearrangement uses TRBV18 and TRBJ2-7; D is perhaps TRBD2 (6 bases). Trimming removed 1 base at V and 3 bases at J, with 13 bases between. This CDR3 is 15 amino acids long. The V gene's germline CDR1 is KGHSH and CDR2 LQKENI. The CDR3 loop is CASSPQEGISYEQYF. Here the CDR3 DNA reads TGTGCCAGCTCACCACAGGAGGGGATTAGCTACGAGCAGTACTTC.

This clone was detected once. This chain uses TRBV5-1 with TRBJ2-7; a weak D match, TRBD1 (5 bases). The ends were cut back, 0 bases at V and 0 bases at J, with 10 bases in the middle. This CDR3 comprises 15 residues. Looked up from germline, CDR1 is SGHRS and CDR2 is YFSETQ. CDR3 coding DNA: TGCGCCAGCAGCTTGGCCCCGACAGTCTCCTACGAGCAGTACTTC. Amino acids: CASSLAPTVSYEQYF. Full variable domain (remainder filled in from reference TRBV5-1 and TRBJ2-7): KAGVTQTPRYLIKTRGQQVTLSCSPISGHRSVSWYQQTPGQGLQFLFEYFSETQRNKGNFPGRFSGRQFSNSRSEMNVSTLELGDSALYLCASSLAPTVSYEQYFGPGTRLTVT.

J is TRBJ2-2 and V is TRBV5-6; D gene unclear. Trimming stripped 1 base from V and 2 bases from J, with 9 bases between. The CDR3 has 15 residues. The germline gives CDR1 SGHDT, CDR2 YYEEEE. CDR3 sequence reads: CASSLYGGNTGELFF. In nucleotides, the CDR3 is TGTGCCAGCAGCTTGTATGGCGGAAACACCGGGGAGCTGTTTTTT.

This chain connects TRBV6-6 to TRBJ1-6, with D possibly TRBD1 on 5 matching bases. With 6 bases removed from V and 6 bases from J, the gap between germline ends came to 12 bases. The germline gives CDR1 MNHNY, CDR2 SVGAGI (reference sequence). This CDR3 spans 14 amino acids. CDR3 protein: CASRTGSGNSPLHF. The CDR3 DNA follows: TGTGCCAGCAGAACAGGAAGTGGTAATTCACCCCTCCACTTT.

The rearrangement links TRBV10-3 to TRBJ1-1, with TRBD1 matching over 7 bases. The CDR3 sequence is 13 residues long. In germline, CDR1 is ENHRY, CDR2 SYGVKD. J gave up 9 bases and V 5 bases, and 9 bases lay outside the gene matches. The CDR3 DNA reads TGTGCCATCAGTTTTGACAGGGTAGCTCAAGCTTTCTTT. Its translation: CAISFDRVAQAFF.

The chain couples TRBV7-8 to TRBJ2-7; D possibly corresponds to TRBD1 (6 bases). The CDR3 spans 16 residues. CDR1 is SGHVS and CDR2 is FQNEAQ in the germline V gene. Deletions cut 5 bases from V and 0 bases from J, with 17 bases between. For the CDR3, the DNA is TGTGCCAGCAGCCCACTACAGGGTTACAGCTCCTACGAGCAGTACTTC. Its translation is CASSPLQGYSSYEQYF. Using reference TRBV7-8 and TRBJ2-7 for the parts outside the CDR3, the full variable domain is GAGVSQSPRYKVAKRGQDVALRCDPISGHVSLFWYQQALGQGPEFLTYFQNEAQLDKSGLPSDRFFAERPEGSVSTLKIQRTQQEDSAVYLCASSPLQGYSSYEQYFGPGTRLTVT.

J is TRBJ1-2 and V is TRBV7-8; the match to TRBD1 covers 7 bases. V lost 2 bases and J lost 7; bases outside the gene matches: 4. Germline CDR1 reads SGHVS; CDR2 reads FQNEAQ. There are 13 residues in the CDR3. The CDR3 region is CASSLSGGGGYTF. The CDR3 nucleotides read TGTGCCAGCAGCTTATCAGGGGGAGGTGGCTACACCTTC.

The rearrangement joins TRBV6-4 to TRBJ2-3, with D maybe TRBD1 (5 bases). Germline V gene lookup returns CDR1 MRHNA and CDR2 SNTAGT. The CDR3 has 15 amino acids. The V gene lost 0 bases and the J gene lost 6 bases, with 13 bases spanning the gap. The CDR3 loop reads CASSDSGSRADTQYF. CDR3 bases: TGTGCCAGCAGTGACTCGGGAAGCAGGGCGGATACGCAGTATTTT.

This chain connects TRBV6-2 or TRBV6-3 to TRBJ1-2; a weak D match, TRBD1 (6 bases). CDR3 length equals 12 residues. Germline CDR1 reads MNHEY; CDR2 reads SVGEGT. V was pared by 6 bases and J by 3 bases, with 8 bases between. CDR3 coding DNA: TGTGCCAGCAGCCGACAGGACTATGGCTACACCTTC. It codes for CASSRQDYGYTF.